A selection of T cell receptor beta chains follows, all from one sample in a study of regulatory T cells in long-lasting Graves disease. TCRdb itself ran the multiplex PCR reads through MiXCR, one entry per CDR3 protein. This table holds 250,000 to 300,000 distinct CDR3 sequences, around a sixth found once. This same sample was also taken into another study, of T cells in Graves' hyperthyroidism and ophthalmopathy.

Sequenced here: peripheral blood mononuclear cells (PBMCs), sampled at new diagnosis, from a patient treated with antithyroid drugs. These receptors all come from a young woman with Graves disease. Both conserved end residues are part of each CDR3. Fields, in order: CDR3 length, J gene, D gene, V gene, clone size, CDR3 DNA, CDR3 protein. D genes are given only for firm matches. A row's size may be missing; if present it is once, few, many or a size class.

>14|TRBJ2-2|TRBD2|TRBV2|.
TGTGCCAGCAGTTTCAGCGGGAGCCCCGGGGAGCTGTTTTTT
CASSFSGSPGELFF
>15|TRBJ1-1|.|TRBV18|many
TGTGCCAGCTCAGAGCTAGACAACCAGAACACTGAAGCTTTCTTT
CASSELDNQNTEAFF
>17|TRBJ1-5|TRBD1|TRBV6-1|many
TGTGCCAGCAGTCCTGGGACAGCCCTATATAGCAATCAGCCCCAGCATTTT
CASSPGTALYSNQPQHF
>15|TRBJ2-5|TRBD1|TRBV4-1|.
TGCGCCAGCAGCCAAGGACAGGGGGCAAGAGAGACCCAGTACTTC
CASSQGQGARETQYF
>13|TRBJ1-2|.|TRBV20-1|many
TGCAGTGCTGCGGACCCTGGGCAATATGGCTACACCTTC
CSAADPGQYGYTF
>15|TRBJ1-1|TRBD1|TRBV27|many
TGTGCCAGCAGTGCGACAGGGGGCGCAAACACTGAAGCTTTCTTT
CASSATGGANTEAFF
>14|TRBJ1-1|TRBD1|TRBV13|many
TGTGCCAGCAGCAGCCGGGACAGGGTCTCTGAAGCTTTCTTT
CASSSRDRVSEAFF
>16|TRBJ2-3|TRBD2|TRBV7-3|.
TGTGCCAGCAGTTCTCGGTCAGCGGGAGCCACAGATACGCAGTATTTT
CASSSRSAGATDTQYF
>15|TRBJ2-3|TRBD2|TRBV29-1|.
TGCAGCCCCCCCTCCCGCGGGGGGGCCTTAGATACGCAGTATTTT
CSPPSRGGALDTQYF
>15|TRBJ2-7|TRBD1|TRBV13|many
TGTGCCAGCAGCCTCCCGACAGGGGGCATCTACGAGCAGTACTTC
CASSLPTGGIYEQYF
>14|TRBJ2-2|.|TRBV10-3|many
TGTGCCATCACAGTAGCCTCAGAGTCCGGGGAGCTGTTTTTT
CAITVASESGELFF
>14|TRBJ1-5|.|TRBV6-2/TRBV6-3|many
TGTGCCAGCAGTTACTACAGGGCCAATCAGCCCCAGCATTTT
CASSYYRANQPQHF
>13|TRBJ1-2|.|TRBV20-1|.
TGCAGTGCTATAACCGGCTCGAGCTATGGCTACACCTTC
CSAITGSSYGYTF
>11|TRBJ1-2|.|TRBV29-1|many
TGCAGCGTTGATCGAAACTATGGCTACACCTTC
CSVDRNYGYTF
>16|TRBJ1-2|.|TRBV2|many
TGTGCCAGCAGTTCCGGGTCGTGGACAGCGCAATATGGCTACACCTTC
CASSSGSWTAQYGYTF
>15|TRBJ2-1|TRBD2|TRBV27|many
TGTGCCAGCAGTTTCAGGCGGGGGGCCTACAATGAGCAGTTCTTC
CASSFRRGAYNEQFF
>15|TRBJ2-3|TRBD2|TRBV5-4|.
TGTGCCAGCAGCTTTTTAGGCGGGGGGGCAGATACGCAGTATTTT
CASSFLGGGADTQYF
>15|TRBJ1-1|.|TRBV12-3/TRBV12-4|many
TGTGCCAGCAGTTTACGATTCGGCGTACACACTGAAGCTTTCTTT
CASSLRFGVHTEAFF
>14|TRBJ1-2|.|TRBV11-2|many
TGTGCCAGCAGCTTAACAAGGATGGTCTATGGCTACACCTTC
CASSLTRMVYGYTF
>19|TRBJ2-6|TRBD2|TRBV7-2|.
TGTGCCAGCAGCCCGGATCGACTAGCGGGTTACTCTGGGGCCAACGTCCTGACTTTC
CASSPDRLAGYSGANVLTF
>15|TRBJ2-1|.|TRBV2|many
TGTGCCAGCAGTGAATTGGCAGGGAGTCACAATGAGCAGTTCTTC
CASSELAGSHNEQFF
>14|TRBJ2-1|.|TRBV29-1|many
TGCAGCGTCTACTCCTCTTCGGGCGACAATGAGCAGTTCTTC
CSVYSSSGDNEQFF
>16|TRBJ1-6|.|TRBV27|many
TGTGCCAGCAGTCGCAGGGGCCGCCCCGATAATTCACCCCTCCACTTT
CASSRRGRPDNSPLHF
>13|TRBJ1-1|.|TRBV10-1|many
TGCGCCAGCAGTGACAGGGAGTCCTCTGAAGCTTTCTTT
CASSDRESSEAFF
>14|TRBJ2-3|.|TRBV6-1|.
TGTGCCAGCAGTCCAGGACATGGGGCAGATACGCAGTATTTT
CASSPGHGADTQYF
>14|TRBJ1-4|.|TRBV11-1|many
TGTGCCAGCAGCTTATCGGGTGCTAATGAAAAACTGTTTTTT
CASSLSGANEKLFF
>12|TRBJ2-3|.|TRBV20-1|.
TGCAGTGCAGAGGGACTTAAGGATACGCAGTATTTT
CSAEGLKDTQYF
>13|TRBJ2-7|TRBD2|TRBV12-3/TRBV12-4|.
TGTGCCAGCACCCAGGGACTAGCTTACGAGCAGTACTTC
CASTQGLAYEQYF
>12|TRBJ1-2|.|TRBV5-1|few
TGCGCCAGCAGCTTCGGGGAGGCTGGCTACACCTTC
CASSFGEAGYTF
>14|TRBJ1-2|.|TRBV3-1|.
TGTGCCAGCAGCCAAATGGGGGGGGACTATGGCTACACCTTC
CASSQMGGDYGYTF
>15|TRBJ2-7|TRBD1|TRBV7-2|.
TGTGCCAGCAGCCCCGTCGGGGACAGGGGGCCCGAGCAGTACTTC
CASSPVGDRGPEQYF
>12|TRBJ2-1|.|TRBV3-1|many
TGTGCCAGCAGCCCTCAAGGGGCTGAGCAGTTCTTC
CASSPQGAEQFF
>17|TRBJ1-3|.|TRBV5-5|many
TGTGCCAGCAGCCCAGCAGGAGGTACAACCTCTGGAAACACCATATATTTT
CASSPAGGTTSGNTIYF
>12|TRBJ2-3|.|TRBV12-3/TRBV12-4|many
TGTGCCAGCACTCGGCCAGGCAACCCGCAGTATTTT
CASTRPGNPQYF
>16|TRBJ2-3|TRBD2|TRBV18|many
TGTGCCAGCTCACCACCGGATAGCGGGGGGTCGGATACGCAGTATTTT
CASSPPDSGGSDTQYF